These T cell receptor beta chains were read from a single sample in a study of blood T cell repertoires in COVID-19. Using immunoSEQ multiplex PCR, the repertoire was profiled, and TCRdb retains in-frame clones only, with some absent. The sample records some 250,000 clones, around 83% being singletons. The material sequenced was peripheral blood. Source of these receptors: a man aged 35 to 55 with active or convalescent COVID-19. Both conserved end residues are part of each CDR3. D genes are given only for firm matches. Rows may omit the clone size; those that give it use once, few, many or a size class.

J gene: TRBJ1-6
D gene: TRBD1
V gene: TRBV4-1
clone size: NA
CDR3 protein: CASSQTYRGPYNSPLHF
CDR3 DNA: TGCGCCAGCAGCCAAACCTACAGGGGTCCCTATAATTCACCCCTCCACTTT

J gene: TRBJ2-3
D gene: NA
V gene: TRBV30
clone size: NA
CDR3 protein: CAWRGAPNTQYF
CDR3 DNA: TGTGCCTGGAGGGGGGCCCCAAATACGCAGTATTTT

J gene: TRBJ2-6
D gene: TRBD1
V gene: TRBV7-9
clone size: NA
CDR3 protein: CASSPPTGAFSGANVLTF
CDR3 DNA: TGTGCCAGCAGCCCACCGACAGGGGCTTTCTCTGGGGCCAACGTCCTGACTTTC

J gene: TRBJ2-2
D gene: TRBD2
V gene: TRBV25-1
clone size: once
CDR3 protein: CASSEFSSGRARELFF
CDR3 DNA: TGTGCCAGCAGTGAATTCAGTAGCGGGAGGGCCCGGGAGCTGTTTTTT

J gene: TRBJ2-2
D gene: NA
V gene: TRBV19
clone size: NA
CDR3 protein: CASVEAGSVPGELFF
CDR3 DNA: TGTGCCAGCGTTGAAGCGGGCTCTGTCCCCGGGGAGCTGTTTTTT

J gene: TRBJ1-6
D gene: NA
V gene: TRBV15
clone size: few
CDR3 protein: CATSRDGTWNSPLHF
CDR3 DNA: TGTGCCACCAGCAGAGATGGGACATGGAATTCACCCCTCCACTTT

J gene: TRBJ1-2
D gene: NA
V gene: TRBV18
clone size: NA
CDR3 protein: CASSHSEDNYGYTF
CDR3 DNA: TGTGCCAGCTCACATTCCGAGGATAACTATGGCTACACCTTC

J gene: TRBJ2-1
D gene: TRBD1
V gene: TRBV24-1
clone size: NA
CDR3 protein: CATTRVSAGQGPHNEQFF
CDR3 DNA: TGTGCCACCACCAGAGTGAGTGCAGGACAGGGGCCCCACAATGAGCAGTTCTTC

J gene: TRBJ2-3
D gene: NA
V gene: TRBV9
clone size: once
CDR3 protein: CASSVELTGTDTQYF
CDR3 DNA: TGTGCCAGCAGCGTAGAGCTAACAGGCACAGATACGCAGTATTTT

J gene: TRBJ2-3
D gene: TRBD1
V gene: TRBV19
clone size: NA
CDR3 protein: CASRGQGGADTQYF
CDR3 DNA: TGTGCCAGTAGAGGACAGGGCGGCGCAGATACGCAGTATTTT

J gene: TRBJ1-1
D gene: NA
V gene: TRBV30
clone size: NA
CDR3 protein: CAWRTSMNTEAFF
CDR3 DNA: TGTGCCTGGAGGACAAGCATGAACACTGAAGCTTTCTTT

J gene: TRBJ1-2
D gene: TRBD1
V gene: TRBV7-2
clone size: NA
CDR3 protein: CASSSSGQGELYGYTF
CDR3 DNA: TGTGCCAGCAGCTCTTCCGGACAGGGGGAATTATATGGCTACACCTTC

J gene: TRBJ2-7
D gene: NA
V gene: TRBV3-1/TRBV3-2
clone size: NA
CDR3 protein: CASSDLPGAYEQYF
CDR3 DNA: TGTGCCAGCAGCGACCTCCCGGGGGCCTACGAGCAGTACTTC

J gene: TRBJ2-1
D gene: NA
V gene: TRBV7-9
clone size: NA
CDR3 protein: CASSLEVLGGEQFF
CDR3 DNA: TGTGCCAGCAGCTTAGAGGTGTTGGGGGGTGAGCAGTTCTTC

J gene: TRBJ2-7
D gene: TRBD1
V gene: TRBV27
clone size: NA
CDR3 protein: CASTPSPGQLYEQYF
CDR3 DNA: TGTGCCAGCACCCCATCACCGGGACAGCTGTACGAGCAGTACTTC

J gene: TRBJ1-5
D gene: NA
V gene: TRBV7-6
clone size: NA
CDR3 protein: CASSPDTGTYTNQPQHF
CDR3 DNA: TGTGCCAGCAGCCCCGACACAGGGACCTATACCAATCAGCCCCAGCATTTT

J gene: TRBJ2-3
D gene: TRBD1
V gene: TRBV11-2
clone size: NA
CDR3 protein: CASRPTGPAPQYF
CDR3 DNA: TGTGCCAGCAGGCCGACAGGGCCTGCCCCGCAGTATTTT

J gene: TRBJ1-1
D gene: NA
V gene: TRBV27
clone size: NA
CDR3 protein: CASSPYTSTGNTEAFF
CDR3 DNA: TGTGCCAGCAGTCCGTATACCAGCACAGGGAACACTGAAGCTTTCTTT

J gene: TRBJ1-1
D gene: TRBD1
V gene: TRBV18
clone size: NA
CDR3 protein: CASSPQPGDSSNTEAFF
CDR3 DNA: TGTGCCAGCTCACCTCAACCTGGGGACAGTAGTAACACTGAAGCTTTCTTT

J gene: TRBJ1-1
D gene: NA
V gene: TRBV30
clone size: NA
CDR3 protein: CAWSMGGTEAFF
CDR3 DNA: TGTGCCTGGAGTATGGGGGGGACTGAAGCTTTCTTT

J gene: TRBJ1-3
D gene: NA
V gene: TRBV30
clone size: NA
CDR3 protein: CAWSPTAIGNTIYF
CDR3 DNA: TGTGCCTGGAGTCCGACAGCGATAGGAAACACCATATATTTT

J gene: TRBJ2-1
D gene: NA
V gene: TRBV7-9
clone size: NA
CDR3 protein: CASSQSGDEQFF
CDR3 DNA: TGTGCCAGCAGCCAGTCAGGCGATGAGCAGTTCTTC

J gene: TRBJ1-2
D gene: TRBD1
V gene: TRBV6-5
clone size: many
CDR3 protein: CASSYRDRVSNGYTF
CDR3 DNA: TGTGCCAGCAGTTACCGGGACAGGGTGTCGAATGGCTACACCTTC

J gene: TRBJ2-5
D gene: NA
V gene: TRBV10-3
clone size: few
CDR3 protein: CAISESGGPQTQYF
CDR3 DNA: TGTGCCATCAGTGAGTCGGGGGGGCCTCAGACCCAGTACTTC

J gene: TRBJ1-1
D gene: NA
V gene: TRBV7-9
clone size: NA
CDR3 protein: CASSPPTGRTEAFF
CDR3 DNA: TGTGCCAGCAGCCCGCCTACCGGGAGGACTGAAGCTTTCTTT

J gene: TRBJ2-3
D gene: NA
V gene: TRBV27
clone size: NA
CDR3 protein: CASSLRPRSADTQYF
CDR3 DNA: TGTGCCAGCAGTTTACGTCCGCGGTCCGCAGATACGCAGTATTTT

J gene: TRBJ2-1
D gene: NA
V gene: TRBV7-9
clone size: NA
CDR3 protein: CASSLAAGIEQFF
CDR3 DNA: TGTGCCAGCAGCTTAGCGGCAGGAATTGAGCAGTTCTTC

J gene: TRBJ2-1
D gene: NA
V gene: TRBV6-2/TRBV6-3
clone size: NA
CDR3 protein: CASSFPGTVYNEQFF
CDR3 DNA: TGTGCCAGCAGTTTCCCCGGGACTGTCTACAATGAGCAGTTCTTC

J gene: TRBJ2-7
D gene: NA
V gene: TRBV10-2
clone size: once
CDR3 protein: CASSEASGVYEQYF
CDR3 DNA: TGCGCCAGCAGTGAGGCTTCGGGGGTCTACGAGCAGTACTTC

J gene: TRBJ1-2
D gene: TRBD1
V gene: TRBV12-3/TRBV12-4
clone size: NA
CDR3 protein: CASSPGQSYGYTF
CDR3 DNA: TGTGCCAGCAGTCCGGGACAGAGCTATGGCTACACCTTC

J gene: TRBJ2-3
D gene: NA
V gene: TRBV5-1
clone size: NA
CDR3 protein: CASSSPRKNGGGTDTQYF
CDR3 DNA: TGCGCCAGCAGCTCCCCGAGGAAGAATGGCGGGGGCACAGATACGCAGTATTTT

J gene: TRBJ1-4
D gene: NA
V gene: TRBV11-3
clone size: once
CDR3 protein: CASSSEAGFGEKLFF
CDR3 DNA: TGTGCCAGCAGCTCCGAGGCAGGGTTTGGTGAAAAACTGTTTTTT

J gene: TRBJ2-7
D gene: TRBD2
V gene: TRBV9
clone size: NA
CDR3 protein: CASSGRAGTNTYEQYF
CDR3 DNA: TGTGCCAGCAGCGGTCGAGCGGGAACCAACACCTACGAGCAGTACTTC

J gene: TRBJ1-5
D gene: NA
V gene: TRBV10-3
clone size: NA
CDR3 protein: CATAGQGLDQPQHF
CDR3 DNA: TGTGCCACGGCAGGTCAGGGGCTGGATCAGCCCCAGCATTTT

J gene: TRBJ1-3
D gene: NA
V gene: TRBV30
clone size: NA
CDR3 protein: CAWSPGGPGNTIYF
CDR3 DNA: TGTGCCTGGAGTCCCGGAGGGCCTGGGAACACCATATATTTT

J gene: TRBJ1-2
D gene: TRBD1
V gene: TRBV2
clone size: NA
CDR3 protein: CASRGQGDVYTF
CDR3 DNA: TGTGCCAGCAGAGGACAGGGAGATGTCTACACCTTC

J gene: TRBJ2-5
D gene: TRBD2
V gene: TRBV7-7
clone size: NA
CDR3 protein: CASSARLAGAQETQYF
CDR3 DNA: TGTGCTAGCAGCGCGAGACTAGCGGGAGCTCAAGAGACCCAGTACTTC

J gene: TRBJ2-1
D gene: NA
V gene: TRBV24-1
clone size: NA
CDR3 protein: CATGSIRESSNEQFF
CDR3 DNA: TGTGCCACCGGGAGCATTCGGGAGTCTTCCAATGAGCAGTTCTTC

J gene: TRBJ1-3
D gene: NA
V gene: TRBV11-3
clone size: NA
CDR3 protein: CASSDARVLGTIYF
CDR3 DNA: TGTGCCAGCAGCGACGCCAGGGTTTTGGGCACCATATATTTT

J gene: TRBJ1-2
D gene: NA
V gene: TRBV6-1
clone size: few
CDR3 protein: CASSEAGGYTF
CDR3 DNA: TGTGCCAGCAGTGAAGCGGGCGGCTACACCTTC

J gene: TRBJ2-5
D gene: NA
V gene: TRBV19
clone size: NA
CDR3 protein: CASAEGVGETQYF
CDR3 DNA: TGTGCCAGTGCTGAAGGGGTAGGAGAGACCCAGTACTTC

J gene: TRBJ1-2
D gene: NA
V gene: TRBV30
clone size: NA
CDR3 protein: CAWSDRAGGTYNYGYTF
CDR3 DNA: TGTGCCTGGAGTGACAGGGCAGGTGGAACGTATAACTATGGCTACACCTTC

J gene: TRBJ2-7
D gene: TRBD1
V gene: TRBV11-1
clone size: NA
CDR3 protein: CASSQPGTEDYEQYF
CDR3 DNA: TGTGCCAGCAGCCAGCCCGGGACAGAGGACTACGAGCAGTACTTC

J gene: TRBJ1-4
D gene: NA
V gene: TRBV2
clone size: NA
CDR3 protein: CASSESGVHEKLFF
CDR3 DNA: TGTGCCAGCAGTGAGTCAGGGGTGCACGAAAAACTGTTTTTT

J gene: TRBJ2-5
D gene: TRBD2
V gene: TRBV6-5
clone size: once
CDR3 protein: CASIPTGGETQYF
CDR3 DNA: TGTGCCAGCATTCCCACGGGGGGAGAGACCCAGTACTTC

J gene: TRBJ1-4
D gene: NA
V gene: TRBV2
clone size: NA
CDR3 protein: CASVGDNEKLFF
CDR3 DNA: TGTGCCAGTGTCGGGGATAATGAAAAACTGTTTTTT

J gene: TRBJ1-1
D gene: NA
V gene: TRBV7-2
clone size: NA
CDR3 protein: CASSLVGEGNTEAFF
CDR3 DNA: TGTGCCAGCAGCTTAGTCGGGGAAGGGAACACTGAAGCTTTCTTT

J gene: TRBJ2-6
D gene: NA
V gene: TRBV7-9
clone size: few
CDR3 protein: CACARVPGANVLTF
CDR3 DNA: TGTGCCTGCGCACGGGTTCCCGGGGCCAACGTCCTGACTTTC

J gene: TRBJ1-5
D gene: NA
V gene: TRBV4-1
clone size: NA
CDR3 protein: CASSGARGGGGNQPQHF
CDR3 DNA: TGCGCCAGCAGCGGGGCCAGAGGAGGGGGGGGCAATCAGCCCCAGCATTTT

J gene: TRBJ1-3
D gene: NA
V gene: TRBV7-3
clone size: NA
CDR3 protein: CASSLSSGNTIYF
CDR3 DNA: TGTGCCAGCAGCTTGAGCTCTGGAAACACCATATATTTT

J gene: TRBJ1-6
D gene: NA
V gene: TRBV5-1
clone size: NA
CDR3 protein: CASSPRVQVSPLHF
CDR3 DNA: TGCGCCAGCAGCCCCAGGGTTCAGGTTTCACCCCTCCACTTT

J gene: TRBJ1-2
D gene: NA
V gene: TRBV4-3
clone size: NA
CDR3 protein: CASSQDFGGRNGYTF
CDR3 DNA: TGCGCCAGCAGCCAAGATTTCGGGGGGCGAAATGGCTACACCTTC

J gene: TRBJ1-2
D gene: TRBD1
V gene: TRBV24-1
clone size: NA
CDR3 protein: CATSDSGGRGQGDYGYTF
CDR3 DNA: TGTGCCACCAGTGATTCCGGAGGGAGAGGACAGGGCGACTATGGCTACACCTTC

J gene: TRBJ2-7
D gene: TRBD2
V gene: TRBV5-1
clone size: NA
CDR3 protein: CASRSGLGSYEQYF
CDR3 DNA: TGCGCCAGCAGGTCCGGACTAGGCTCCTACGAGCAGTACTTC

J gene: TRBJ1-4
D gene: TRBD1
V gene: TRBV7-2
clone size: NA
CDR3 protein: CASSPRQGSNEKLFF
CDR3 DNA: TGTGCCAGCAGCCCAAGACAGGGGTCTAATGAAAAACTGTTTTTT

J gene: TRBJ2-5
D gene: NA
V gene: TRBV18
clone size: once
CDR3 protein: CASSPPSHGETQYF
CDR3 DNA: TGTGCCAGCTCACCACCTTCTCATGGCGAGACCCAGTACTTC

J gene: TRBJ2-7
D gene: NA
V gene: TRBV10-3
clone size: once
CDR3 protein: CAIRNRDTYEQYF
CDR3 DNA: TGTGCCATCAGGAACAGGGATACCTACGAGCAGTACTTC

J gene: TRBJ2-7
D gene: TRBD2
V gene: TRBV6-4
clone size: NA
CDR3 protein: CAPRGTSGSYEQYF
CDR3 DNA: TGCGCCCCTAGGGGGACTAGCGGCTCCTACGAGCAGTACTTC

J gene: TRBJ1-5
D gene: NA
V gene: TRBV7-8
clone size: once
CDR3 protein: CASSLSGLGNQPQHF
CDR3 DNA: TGTGCCAGCAGCTTATCGGGGTTGGGCAATCAGCCCCAGCATTTT